Listed below are T cell receptor beta chains from one sample, sequenced in a study of OX40 agonist ivuxolimab in advanced cancers. Sequencing used immunoSEQ multiplex PCR; TCRdb keeps in-frame clones, though not all of them. The sample shows tens of thousands of clones, approximately 86% of them seen only once. The input for sequencing was CD4+ or CD8+ T cells sorted from blood, taken in a trial of the OX40 agonist ivuxolimab. Receptor source: an adult with an advanced solid tumor such as melanoma, head and neck, liver or kidney cancer. Each CDR3 is given without its conserved first and last residue.

V gene: TRBV6-1
CDR3 protein: ASSVQMTGGTEAF

V gene: TRBV7-9
CDR3 protein: ASSLGQAPPGYT

V gene: TRBV27
CDR3 protein: ASSLSRVETQY

V gene: TRBV6-1
CDR3 protein: ASNNGVEQY

V gene: TRBV7-2
CDR3 protein: ASSLGPGNSNQPQH

V gene: TRBV6-1
CDR3 protein: ASSDGSLYGYT

V gene: TRBV27
CDR3 protein: ASSLLARGSYEQY

V gene: TRBV2
CDR3 protein: ASSEFLAGTSEQF

V gene: TRBV7-3
CDR3 protein: ASSPQGGAAGANVLT

V gene: TRBV7-2
CDR3 protein: ASSLARTRGPQETQY

V gene: TRBV30
CDR3 protein: AWSVWDWPAEQY

V gene: TRBV4-1
CDR3 protein: ASSQASAPAGGGEQF